Ten or more counts support the clone carrying this TCR beta chain. This specimen belongs to a study of HIV-infected children after antiretroviral therapy interruption. For the study at large: Four children interrupted treatment; four stayed on continuous treatment. Recorded EBV and CMV exposure existed for most children.

The treatment here: PENTA 11 planned treatment interruption arm or continuous ART arm. The CDR3 runs to 17 residues. With 3 bases removed from V and 4 bases from J, the gap between germline ends came to 25 bases. CDR1 GTSNPN and CDR2 SVGIG come from the germline V gene (reference sequence). RNA-based 3' RACE libraries used unique molecular identifiers. TCRdb reprocessed the 3' RACE reads with MiXCR, giving one entry per CDR3 protein. The table records fewer than 20,000 distinct CDR3 sequences, roughly 3.4% of them present only once. The source was CD45RA+ CD4+ T cells from PBMCs, collected from a donor given antiretroviral therapy, either interrupted or continuous. As for subset: naive CD4+ CD45RA+ CD45RO- T cells. The V and J genes are TRBV30 and TRBJ2-7, with TRBD2 as a possible D gene (6 bases). The source is a child aged 2 to 17 with HIV. The CDR3 DNA reads as TGTGCCTGGAGCGTCACGAAGTTTTTGGGACTGAAATACGAGCAGTACTTC. It is translated as CAWSVTKFLGLKYEQYF.